This T cell receptor (beta chain) was observed in a study of blood T cell repertoires in COVID-19. The germline gives CDR1 SEHNR, CDR2 FQNEAQ (reference sequence). The CDR3 extends over 15 amino acids. The ends were cut back, 4 bases at V and 0 bases at J, with 12 bases in the middle. Authors' data handling: For nucleated cells, counts were estimated from reference gene primer amplification. Repertoires were generated with immunoSEQ multiplex PCR, while TCRdb's copy carries only in-frame clones and drops some. D and trimming come from the DNA, and the V and J calls and clone size come from that table. Among about 120,000 clones listed, about 83% were seen once.

The sequencing sample was made of peripheral blood. The source of this sequence is a woman aged 50 to 60 with acute or convalescent COVID-19. This sequence joins TRBV7-9 and TRBJ1-1; a weak D match, TRBD1 (5 bases). CDR3 in amino acids: CASSSRTLMNTEAFF. The CDR3 DNA is TGTGCCAGCAGCTCCCGGACACTTATGAACACTGAAGCTTTCTTT.